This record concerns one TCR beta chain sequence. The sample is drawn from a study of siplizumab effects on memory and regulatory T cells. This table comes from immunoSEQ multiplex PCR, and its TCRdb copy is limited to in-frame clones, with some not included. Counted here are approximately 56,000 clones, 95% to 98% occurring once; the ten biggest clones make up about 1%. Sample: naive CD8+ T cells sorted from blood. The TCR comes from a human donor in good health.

CDR3 in amino acids: CASSSTAWDSQETQYF. The CDR3 DNA reads TGTGCCAGCAGTTCTACGGCCTGGGACAGCCAAGAGACCCAGTACTTC. The rearrangement joins TRBV6-5 to TRBJ2-5, with TRBD1 identical over 7 bases. J lost 1 base, V lost 4 bases, and 9 bases had no gene match. Germline CDR1 MNHEY, CDR2 SVGAGI. This CDR3 spans 16 amino acids.